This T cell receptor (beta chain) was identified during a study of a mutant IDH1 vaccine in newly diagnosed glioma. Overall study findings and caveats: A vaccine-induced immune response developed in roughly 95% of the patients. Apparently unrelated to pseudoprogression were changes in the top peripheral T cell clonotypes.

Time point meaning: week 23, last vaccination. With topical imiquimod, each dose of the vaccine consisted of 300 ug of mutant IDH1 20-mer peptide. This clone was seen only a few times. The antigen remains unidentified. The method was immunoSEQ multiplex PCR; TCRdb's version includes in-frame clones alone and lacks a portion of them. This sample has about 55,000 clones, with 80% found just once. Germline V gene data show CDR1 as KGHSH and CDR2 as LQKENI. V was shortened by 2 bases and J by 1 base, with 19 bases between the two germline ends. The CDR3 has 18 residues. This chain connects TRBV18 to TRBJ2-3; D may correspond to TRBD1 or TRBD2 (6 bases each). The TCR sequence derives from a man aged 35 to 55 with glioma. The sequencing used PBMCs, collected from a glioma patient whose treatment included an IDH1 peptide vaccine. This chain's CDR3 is CASSPKGGGSGGTDTQYF. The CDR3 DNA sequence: TGTGCCAGCTCACCAAAAGGAGGGGGGAGCGGTGGCACAGATACGCAGTATTTT. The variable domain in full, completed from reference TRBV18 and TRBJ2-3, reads NAGVMQNPRHLVRRRGQEARLRCSPMKGHSHVYWYRQLPEEGLKFMVYLQKENIIDESGMPKERFSAEFPKEGPSILRIQQVVRGDSAAYFCASSPKGGGSGGTDTQYFGPGTRLTVL.